A single T cell receptor (beta chain) is shown here with its context. The antigen is unknown. Following 10 days of culture, CD4+ T cells were isolated. The data derive from a study of vaccination effects on CD4 cells after COVID-19. Study overall: Two doses of either BNT162b2 or mRNA-1273 were given to each participant.

Sequencing was performed with immunoSEQ multiplex PCR; in TCRdb, only in-frame clones are kept and a portion is missing. The sample comprises fewer than 35,000 clones, around two thirds of which are singletons, and about 3.8% rests with the top ten. General study results and limits: Cross-reactivity with common cold coronaviruses was shown by only 1 of 255 vaccine-induced clones in healthy vaccinees.

V was pared by 2 bases and J by 11 bases, with 16 bases between. Germline V gene lookup returns CDR1 MNHEY and CDR2 SVGAGI. This CDR3 contains 14 residues. The gene calls are TRBV6-5 and TRBJ1-3; D is uncertain. The sequenced sample was CD4+ T cells from PBMCs cultured without peptide, obtained before COVID-19 vaccination. The clonotype was recovered from a human donor who received a COVID-19 vaccine. DNA of the CDR3: TGTGCCAGCAGTTACGACTCTCGCAGGTCGGCCATATATTTT. This sequence encodes CASSYDSRRSAIYF.